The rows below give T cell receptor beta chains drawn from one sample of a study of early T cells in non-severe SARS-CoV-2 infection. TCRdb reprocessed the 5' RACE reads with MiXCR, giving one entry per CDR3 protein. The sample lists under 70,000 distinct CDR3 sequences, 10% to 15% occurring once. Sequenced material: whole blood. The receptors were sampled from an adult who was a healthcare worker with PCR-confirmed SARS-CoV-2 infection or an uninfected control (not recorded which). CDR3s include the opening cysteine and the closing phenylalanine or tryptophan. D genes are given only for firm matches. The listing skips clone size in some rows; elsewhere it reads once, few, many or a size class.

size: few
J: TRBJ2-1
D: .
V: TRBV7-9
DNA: TGTGCCAGCAGCTTGAACTTGGACAATGAGCAGTTCTTC
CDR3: CASSLNLDNEQFF

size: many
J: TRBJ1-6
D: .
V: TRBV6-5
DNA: TGTGCCAGCACCCCGGGGGACGGAGATTCACCCCTCCACTTT
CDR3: CASTPGDGDSPLHF

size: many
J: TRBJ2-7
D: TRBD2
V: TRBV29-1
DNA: TGCAGCGTTGGAGCGGGGGGGCGCTCCTACGAGCAGTACTTC
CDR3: CSVGAGGRSYEQYF

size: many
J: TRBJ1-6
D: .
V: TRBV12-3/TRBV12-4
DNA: TGTGCCAGTAGTATTTTGGCGGATTCACCCCTCCACTTT
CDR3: CASSILADSPLHF

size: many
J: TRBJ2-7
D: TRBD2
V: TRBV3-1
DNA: TGTGCCAGCAGCCAACTAGCGGCGCCCCGGGAGCAGTACTTC
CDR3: CASSQLAAPREQYF

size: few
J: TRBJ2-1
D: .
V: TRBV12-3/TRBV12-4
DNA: TGTGCCAGCAGTTTCGGGGGCCTATACAATGAGCAGTTCTTC
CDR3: CASSFGGLYNEQFF

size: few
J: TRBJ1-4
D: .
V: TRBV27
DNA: TGTGCCAGCAGTTTATCAAGCGTACAAGGACTGTTTTTT
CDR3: CASSLSSVQGLFF

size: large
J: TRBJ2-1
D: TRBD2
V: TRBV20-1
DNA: TGCAGTGCTAGTACTATCCCCGGGACTAGCGGGAGTACCACCTACAATGAGCAGTTCTTC
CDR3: CSASTIPGTSGSTTYNEQFF

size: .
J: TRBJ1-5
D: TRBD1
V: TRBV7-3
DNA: TGTGCCAGCAGCTACGACAGGGGCCAGCCCCAGCATTTT
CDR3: CASSYDRGQPQHF

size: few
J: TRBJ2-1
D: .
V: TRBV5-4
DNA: TGTGCCAGCAGCCCATCCCGGGACGGGAGCTCCTACAATGAGCAGTTCTTC
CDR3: CASSPSRDGSSYNEQFF

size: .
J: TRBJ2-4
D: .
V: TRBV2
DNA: TGTGCCAGCAGTGAACAGGGACATCGGTCTGGCATTCAGTACTTC
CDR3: CASSEQGHRSGIQYF

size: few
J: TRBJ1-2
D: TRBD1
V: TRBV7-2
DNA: TGTGCCAGCAGCTCAGACAGGGGCTATGGCTACACCTTC
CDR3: CASSSDRGYGYTF

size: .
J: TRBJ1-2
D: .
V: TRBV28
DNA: TGTGCCAGCAGTAGGGGACGGAGGTCACATGGCTACACCTTC
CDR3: CASSRGRRSHGYTF

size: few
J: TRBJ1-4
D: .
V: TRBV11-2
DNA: TGTGCCAGCAGCCGCTTGAGAGCGTCAAACGAAAAACTGTTTTTT
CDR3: CASSRLRASNEKLFF

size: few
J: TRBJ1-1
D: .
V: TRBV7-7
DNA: TGTGCTAGCAGCTTAGAGGGGAGCAGGGTCACTGAAGCTTTCTTT
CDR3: CASSLEGSRVTEAFF

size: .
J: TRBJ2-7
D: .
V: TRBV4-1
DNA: TGCGCCAGCAGCTTATCGCGTACCTACGAGCAGTACTTC
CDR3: CASSLSRTYEQYF

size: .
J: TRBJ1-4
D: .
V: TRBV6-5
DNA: TGTGCCAGCAGGACAGGTGGTGAAAAACTGTTTTTT
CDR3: CASRTGGEKLFF

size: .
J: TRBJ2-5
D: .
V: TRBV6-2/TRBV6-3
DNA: TGTGCCAGCAGTTCCCAGAATGGGCGACAAGAGACCCAGTACTTC
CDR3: CASSSQNGRQETQYF

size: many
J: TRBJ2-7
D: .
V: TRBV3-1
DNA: TGTGCCAGCAGCCAGCCCACGGACGGTAGGGTCTACGAGCAGTACTTC
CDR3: CASSQPTDGRVYEQYF

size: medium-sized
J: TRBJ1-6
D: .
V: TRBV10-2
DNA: TGCGCCAGCACTGATTCACCCCTCCACTTT
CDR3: CASTDSPLHF

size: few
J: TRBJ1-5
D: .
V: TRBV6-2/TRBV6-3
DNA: TGTGCCAGCAGCTCCTGGGAGGGCTTAGGCAATCAGCCCCAGCATTTT
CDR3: CASSSWEGLGNQPQHF

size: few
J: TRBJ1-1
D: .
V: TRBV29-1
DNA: TGCAGCGCCTGGGACACCTCGGGAGCTGAAGCTTTCTTT
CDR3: CSAWDTSGAEAFF

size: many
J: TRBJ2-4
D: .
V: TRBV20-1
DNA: TGCAGTGCTGAACCACCCGTCGGCAAAAACATTCAGTACTTC
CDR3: CSAEPPVGKNIQYF

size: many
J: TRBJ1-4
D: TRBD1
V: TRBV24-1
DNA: TGTGCCACCAGTCCCACAGGGGGGACAGGGGACGAAAAACTGTTTTTT
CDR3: CATSPTGGTGDEKLFF

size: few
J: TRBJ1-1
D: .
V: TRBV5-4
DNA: TGTGCCAGCAGCTTGATAGGGGACACTGAAGCTTTCTTT
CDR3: CASSLIGDTEAFF

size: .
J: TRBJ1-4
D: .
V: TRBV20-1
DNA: TGCAGTGCTAGAGATCCTCATGGTCCTACTGGAAATGAAAAACTGTTTTTT
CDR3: CSARDPHGPTGNEKLFF

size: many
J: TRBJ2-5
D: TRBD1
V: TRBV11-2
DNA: TGTGCCAGCAGCTTAGATTTGGGACAGGGAAGGAAAGAGACCCAGTACTTC
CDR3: CASSLDLGQGRKETQYF

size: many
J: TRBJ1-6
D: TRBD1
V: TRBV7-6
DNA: TGTGCCAGCAGCTTAGGCCGGGACAGGAGAAATTCACCCCTCCACTTT
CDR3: CASSLGRDRRNSPLHF

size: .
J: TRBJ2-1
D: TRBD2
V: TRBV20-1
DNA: TGCAGTGCTAGAGATGTGAGCGGGATGTGGGAGCAGTTCTTC
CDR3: CSARDVSGMWEQFF

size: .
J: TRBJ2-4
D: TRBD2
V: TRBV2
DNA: TGTGCCAGCAGGATAGAGGCGGGGGGGCGGAAAAACATTCAGTACTTC
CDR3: CASRIEAGGRKNIQYF

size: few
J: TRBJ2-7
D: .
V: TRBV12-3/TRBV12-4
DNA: TGTGCCAGCAGTTTAGGCTCCGGGTCGGGCTACGAGCAGTACTTC
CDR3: CASSLGSGSGYEQYF

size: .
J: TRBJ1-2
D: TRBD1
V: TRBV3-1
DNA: TGTGCCAGCAGCCAAAAGCTCGGGACAGTGTTAGGCTACACCTTC
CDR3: CASSQKLGTVLGYTF

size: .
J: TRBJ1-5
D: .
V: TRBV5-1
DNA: TGCGCCAGCAGCCCGGATGGGATGGGGCAGCCCCAGCATTTT
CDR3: CASSPDGMGQPQHF

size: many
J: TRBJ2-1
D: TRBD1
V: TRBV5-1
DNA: TGCGCCAGCAGCCTTCGGACAGGTGCCTCCTACAATGAGCAGTTCTTC
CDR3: CASSLRTGASYNEQFF

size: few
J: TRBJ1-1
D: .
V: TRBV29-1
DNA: TGCAGCGTTGCGGTGAACACTGAAGCTTTCTTT
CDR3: CSVAVNTEAFF

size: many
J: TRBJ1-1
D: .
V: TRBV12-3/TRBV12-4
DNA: TGTGCCAGCAGTTTAGTTTCGGTTAACACTGAAGCTTTCTTT
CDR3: CASSLVSVNTEAFF

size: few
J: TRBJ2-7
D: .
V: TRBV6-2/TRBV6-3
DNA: TGTGCCAGCCTCGGGGGCAGGAACGAGCAGTACTTC
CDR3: CASLGGRNEQYF

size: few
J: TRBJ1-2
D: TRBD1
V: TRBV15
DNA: TGTGCCACCAGCAGAGGACAGGGTCTCTATGGCTACACCTTC
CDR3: CATSRGQGLYGYTF

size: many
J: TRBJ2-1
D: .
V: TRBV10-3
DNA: TGTGCCATCAGTGAGGTAGGGTATGAGCAGTTCTTC
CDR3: CAISEVGYEQFF

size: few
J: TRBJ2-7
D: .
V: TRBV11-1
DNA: TGTGCCAGCAGCTCACGACCGACAGGACTCTCCTACGAGCAGTACTTC
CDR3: CASSSRPTGLSYEQYF

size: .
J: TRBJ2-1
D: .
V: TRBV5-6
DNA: TGTGCCAGCAGCTTTGTTGCGTATGAGCAGTTCTTC
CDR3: CASSFVAYEQFF

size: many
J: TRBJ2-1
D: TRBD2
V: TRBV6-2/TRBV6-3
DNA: TGTGCCAGCAGTCTAGCGGGAGGGCTGTACAATGAGCAGTTCTTC
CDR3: CASSLAGGLYNEQFF

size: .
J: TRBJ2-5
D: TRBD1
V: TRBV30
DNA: TGTGCCTGGAGGGGACGGGGACAGGACTCCCAGTACTTC
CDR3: CAWRGRGQDSQYF

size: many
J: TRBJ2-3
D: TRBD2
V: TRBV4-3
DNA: TGCGCCAGCAGCCGAGGAGCGGGAGCCGGCACAGATACGCAGTATTTT
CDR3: CASSRGAGAGTDTQYF

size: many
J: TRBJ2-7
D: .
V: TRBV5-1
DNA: TGCGCCAGCAGCCCCTCCCTGACGGGACTGGCAACCTACGAGCAGTACTTC
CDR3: CASSPSLTGLATYEQYF

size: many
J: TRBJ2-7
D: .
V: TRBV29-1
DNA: TGCAGCGTCTGGTCCCGTCGGGCAGGGCTGGACGAGCAGTACTTC
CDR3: CSVWSRRAGLDEQYF

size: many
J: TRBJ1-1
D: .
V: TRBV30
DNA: TGTGCCTGGAGTCCGAGCCTGAACACTGAAGCTTTCTTT
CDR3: CAWSPSLNTEAFF

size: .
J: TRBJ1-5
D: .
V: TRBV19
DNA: TGTGCCAGTAGTATACAAGGGAATCACCAGCCCCAGCATTTT
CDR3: CASSIQGNHQPQHF

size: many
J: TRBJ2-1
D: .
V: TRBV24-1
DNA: TGTGCCACCAGTGATTTCCCTACGGGAAGATCCTACAATGAGCAGTTCTTC
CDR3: CATSDFPTGRSYNEQFF

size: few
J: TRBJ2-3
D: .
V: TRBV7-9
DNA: TGTGCCAGCAGCTTAGTCAGGGGCCCAGATACGCAGTATTTT
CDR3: CASSLVRGPDTQYF

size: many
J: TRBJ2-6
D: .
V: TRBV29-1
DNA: TGCAGCGCCCAAGTGGCGGGCTCTGGGGCCAACGTCCTGACTTTC
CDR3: CSAQVAGSGANVLTF

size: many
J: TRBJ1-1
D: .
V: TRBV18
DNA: TGTGCCAGCTCACCACCAGGAAACACTGAAGCTTTCTTT
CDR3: CASSPPGNTEAFF

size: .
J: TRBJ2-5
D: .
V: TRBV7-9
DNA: TGTGCCAGCGGGCTAGGGACCCCCGTCGGGGAGACCCAGTACTTC
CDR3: CASGLGTPVGETQYF